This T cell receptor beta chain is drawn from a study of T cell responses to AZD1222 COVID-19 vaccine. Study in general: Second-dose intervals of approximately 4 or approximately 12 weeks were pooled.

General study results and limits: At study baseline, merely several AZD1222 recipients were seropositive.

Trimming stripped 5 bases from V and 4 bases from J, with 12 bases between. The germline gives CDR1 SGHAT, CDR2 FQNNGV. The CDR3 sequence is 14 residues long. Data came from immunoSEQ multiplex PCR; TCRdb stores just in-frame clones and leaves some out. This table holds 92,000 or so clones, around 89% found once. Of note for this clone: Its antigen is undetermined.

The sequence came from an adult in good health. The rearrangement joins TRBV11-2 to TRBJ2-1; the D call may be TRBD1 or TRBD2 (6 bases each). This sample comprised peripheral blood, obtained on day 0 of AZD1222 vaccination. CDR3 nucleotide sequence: TGTGCCAGCAGCCTTAGAGGGGGGTACAATGAGCAGTTCTTC. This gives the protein CASSLRGGYNEQFF.